This T cell receptor (beta chain) was obtained from a study of blood T cells in healthy people across ages. CDR3 length: 15 residues. Trimming removed 3 bases at V and 11 bases at J, with 20 bases between. Germline loops: CDR1 MGHRA, CDR2 YSYEKL. Sample-barcoded 5' priming and a J-beta primer mix drove a second PCR of about 7 to 12 cycles. Each CDR3 protein gets one entry after TCRdb re-called the 5' RACE reads with MiXCR. The sample has around 1,100,000 distinct CDR3 sequences, approximately 38% seen once; the top ten hold roughly 14%. About this clonotype itself: No antigen is known for it.

Per sample, at least 6 micrograms of total RNA were extracted. Study results and caveats: Unknown CMV status may confound age-related changes in expanded clones.

This TCR was recovered from a man aged 18 to 35 in good health. Sequencing input: blood. The genes are TRBV4-1 and TRBJ1-5; D is possibly TRBD1 (5 bases). The CDR3 spells CASSQGQGSGGAQHF. The CDR3 DNA follows: TGCGCCAGCAGCCAGGGCCAGGGTTCCGGTGGGGCCCAGCATTTT.